Shown below are 28 T cell receptor beta chains from a single sample sequenced in a study of blood T cell repertoires in COVID-19. Measured with immunoSEQ multiplex PCR; TCRdb has only the in-frame clones, and not every one. The sample records hundreds of thousands of clones, around 90% being singletons. The sequencing sample was made of peripheral blood. These receptor sequences come from an elderly man with acute or convalescent COVID-19.

The CDR3 is CASSLIREKLFF. The CDR3 nucleotides read TGTGCCAGCAGCCTAATCCGAGAAAAACTGTTTTTT. The chain links TRBV11-3 to TRBJ1-4; D remains unclear. Trimming removed 5 bases from V and 8 bases from J, with 9 bases in between. The CDR3 covers 12 residues. Germline V gene sequence: CDR1 SGHNT, CDR2 YENEEA.

The gene calls are TRBV5-6 and TRBJ2-5; 10 bases agree with TRBD1. The CDR3 runs 15 residues. Germline loops: CDR1 SGHDT, CDR2 YYEEEE. Germline trimming cut 3 bases from V and 6 bases from J; bases unmatched to any gene: 8. The CDR3 region has the DNA TGTGCCAGCAGCTGGGGGACAGGGGAGTATAAGACCCAGTACTTC. The encoded protein is CASSWGTGEYKTQYF.

V and J are TRBV3-1 (or the pseudogene TRBV3-2) and TRBJ1-2; tentative D call: TRBD1 (5 bases). CDR3 length: 17 residues. Germline V gene sequence: CDR1 LGHDT, CDR2 YNNKEL (reference sequence). With 0 bases removed from V and 1 base from J, the gap between germline ends came to 15 bases. In DNA, the CDR3 is TGTGCCAGCAGCCAAGATTGGGGGGGACCATATAACTATGGCTACACCTTC. This translates into CASSQDWGGPYNYGYTF.

V usage is TRBV19 and J usage is TRBJ1-4; tentatively, D is TRBD1 (6 bases). Trimming stripped 3 bases from V and 7 bases from J, with 18 bases between. The CDR3 length is 16 residues. Germline loops: CDR1 LNHDA, CDR2 SQIVND (reference sequence). Here the CDR3 reads CASSMYLWTVGEKLFF. The CDR3 DNA follows: TGTGCCAGTAGTATGTATTTGTGGACAGTGGGTGAAAAACTGTTTTTT.

This chain connects TRBV7-9 to TRBJ2-1; 13 positions agree with TRBD2. The J segment lost 8 bases and the V segment lost 3 bases, leaving 4 bases of the junction unmatched. The CDR3 is 15 residues long. Germline CDR1 and CDR2: SEHNR and FQNEAQ (reference sequence). Here the CDR3 reads CASSFSLAGGYEQFF. CDR3 sequence (DNA): TGTGCCAGCAGCTTCTCACTAGCGGGAGGGTATGAGCAGTTCTTC.

The CDR3: CASSPSGIGDEQFF. The CDR3 nucleotides are TGTGCCAGCAGCCCTAGCGGGATAGGGGATGAGCAGTTCTTC. The chain couples TRBV11-3 to TRBJ2-1; 9 bases line up with TRBD2. V shed 5 bases, J shed 8 bases, and the junction held 7 bases outside the gene matches. The CDR3 loop spans 14 amino acids. The germline V gene encodes CDR1 SGHNT and CDR2 YENEEA.

V is TRBV19 and J is TRBJ1-5; D not resolved. The ends were cut back, 6 bases at V and 4 bases at J, with 7 bases in the middle. This CDR3 region has 12 residues. Germline V lookup: CDR1 LNHDA, CDR2 SQIVND (reference sequence). The CDR3 region is CASSRINQPQHF. In DNA form, the CDR3 reads TGTGCCAGTAGCAGGATAAATCAGCCCCAGCATTTT.

This CDR3 is CASSESEGNYGYTF. CDR3 nucleotides: TGCGCCAGCAGTGAGTCGGAGGGAAACTATGGCTACACCTTC. V usage is TRBV10-2 and J usage is TRBJ1-2; D gene uncertain. The ends were cut back, 0 bases at V and 2 bases at J, with 7 bases in the middle. In germline, CDR1 is WSHSY, CDR2 SAAADI. The CDR3 runs to 14 residues.

The chain combines TRBV6-1 with TRBJ2-1; D remains unclear. The V end lost 3 bases, the J end lost 2 bases, and 14 bases lay between the germline ends. This CDR3 has 16 residues. Germline-derived CDR1 and CDR2 are MNHNS and SASEGT. CDR3 sequence (DNA): TGTGCCAGCAGTGATAACCTACTCTCCCCCTACAATGAGCAGTTCTTC. Translation gives CASSDNLLSPYNEQFF.

For this clone: Other DNA sequences within the sample encode an identical CDR3. The chain employs TRBV4-1 and TRBJ1-6; no definite D call. The V and J ends lost 0 bases and 6 bases respectively, with 3 bases between them. The CDR3 totals 13 residues. Germline V CDR1 and CDR2: MGHRA, YSYEKL. Here the CDR3 reads CASSQDRNSPLHF. CDR3 coding DNA: TGCGCCAGCAGCCAAGATCGTAATTCACCCCTCCACTTT.

This sequence joins TRBV28 and TRBJ1-5, with 8 positions matching TRBD1. CDR3 length equals 17 residues. V was clipped by 2 bases and J by 5 bases; unmatched bases: 11. Looked up from germline, CDR1 is MDHEN and CDR2 is SYDVKM. The CDR3 loop reads CASSLAYGTGGDQPQHF. Written as DNA, the CDR3 is TGTGCCAGCAGTTTAGCTTACGGGACAGGTGGCGATCAGCCCCAGCATTTT.

The gene calls are TRBV18 and TRBJ2-7; D perhaps matches TRBD2 (5 bases). The V end lost 3 bases, the J end lost 1 base, and 13 bases lay between the germline ends. The CDR3 runs 15 residues. The germline V gene encodes CDR1 KGHSH and CDR2 LQKENI. Here the CDR3 DNA reads TGTGCCAGCTCACCGACGGTTCCGGGGTCCTACGAGCAGTACTTC. Amino acid sequence: CASSPTVPGSYEQYF. Full variable domain (remainder filled in from reference TRBV18 and TRBJ2-7): NAGVMQNPRHLVRRRGQEARLRCSPMKGHSHVYWYRQLPEEGLKFMVYLQKENIIDESGMPKERFSAEFPKEGPSILRIQQVVRGDSAAYFCASSPTVPGSYEQYFGPGTRLTVT.

The chain has TRBV10-2 and TRBJ2-1; D is ambiguous. Trimming left V 7 bases short and J 0 bases short, with 7 bases between. The CDR3 runs to 13 residues. CDR1 and CDR2 from the germline V gene are WSHSY and SAAADI. DNA of the CDR3: TGCGCCAGCACCTTAGACTCCTACAATGAGCAGTTCTTC. Its protein is CASTLDSYNEQFF.

V gene TRBV14 combines with J gene TRBJ1-3, with D possibly TRBD1 on 5 matching bases. CDR3 length: 15 amino acids. The V gene's germline CDR1 is SGHDN and CDR2 FVKESK. Between the trimmed V and J ends, which lost 5 bases and 0 bases, there was a span of 11 bases. The CDR3 nucleotides are TGTGCCAGCAGCTACAGGCTCCTCTCTGGAAACACCATATATTTT. This gives the protein CASSYRLLSGNTIYF.

The chain's CDR3 is CASSSQVFSGNTIYF. The CDR3 DNA sequence: TGTGCCAGCAGCTCCCAGGTGTTCTCTGGAAACACCATATATTTT. V and J are TRBV13 and TRBJ1-3; D is ambiguous. The CDR3 is 15 amino acids. Per the germline V gene, CDR1 is PRHDT and CDR2 is FYEKMQ (reference sequence). V lost 4 bases and J 0 bases, leaving 10 bases between the germline ends. The full variable domain, in which reference TRBV13 and TRBJ1-3 provide the parts outside the CDR3, is AAGVIQSPRHLIKEKRETATLKCYPIPRHDTVYWYQQGPGQDPQFLISFYEKMQSDKGSIPDRFSAQQFSDYHSELNMSSLELGDSALYFCASSSQVFSGNTIYFGEGSWLTVV.

The V and J genes are TRBV27 and TRBJ2-7; 7 bases agree with TRBD1. After removal of 5 bases from V and 4 bases from J, the junction contained 14 bases not matched to a gene. Germline CDR1 reads MNHEY; CDR2 reads SMNVEV (reference sequence). The length of the CDR3 is 16 residues. DNA of the CDR3: TGTGCCAGCAGTACGATTCTAAGACAGGGTTTGTACGAGCAGTACTTC. Translated, it gives CASSTILRQGLYEQYF.

V gene TRBV29-1 combines with J gene TRBJ2-2; tentative D call: TRBD1 (6 bases). V was cut by 6 bases and J by 6 bases, with 17 bases left in between. The CDR3 totals 14 residues. The germline gives CDR1 SQVTM, CDR2 ANQGSEA. The CDR3: CSVRLHRESGELFF. The CDR3 bases are TGCAGCGTGAGACTTCACAGGGAGTCCGGGGAGCTGTTTTTT.

V usage is TRBV4-3 and J usage is TRBJ2-4; D ambiguous. With 1 base removed from V and 0 bases from J, the gap between germline ends came to 10 bases. The CDR3 loop spans 16 amino acids. Germline assignment: CDR1 LGHNA and CDR2 YSLEER. DNA of the CDR3: TGCGCCAGCAGCCAAGTCCTTGAGGTAGCCAAAAACATTCAGTACTTC. The encoded protein is CASSQVLEVAKNIQYF.

The gene calls are TRBV6-6 and TRBJ1-2; 7 nucleotides line up with TRBD1. Germline V CDR1 and CDR2: MNHNY, SVGAGI (reference sequence). J was trimmed by 4 bases and V by 4 bases; bases with no gene match: 3. CDR3 length: 13 residues. In nucleotides, the CDR3 is TGTGCCAGCAGTTCGGGACAGCTCTATGGCTACACCTTC. It specifies CASSSGQLYGYTF.

This clone was observed once. The chain is built from TRBV27 and TRBJ1-1; D gene uncertain. The CDR3 is 13 residues long. Germline CDR1 is MNHEY and CDR2 is SMNVEV (reference sequence). Trimming left V 1 base short and J 3 bases short, with 6 bases between. CDR3 amino acids: CASSLYPDTEAFF. CDR3 DNA sequence: TGTGCCAGCAGTTTATACCCGGACACTGAAGCTTTCTTT.

V gene TRBV5-1 combines with J gene TRBJ2-3, with 9 bases aligning to TRBD2. The CDR3 contains 15 residues. Germline-derived CDR1 and CDR2 are SGHRS and YFSETQ. V was pared by 5 bases and J by 0 bases, with 4 bases of the junction left unmatched. The CDR3 DNA reads TGCGCCAGCAGTCCTAGCGGGACTAGCACAGATACGCAGTATTTT. It codes for CASSPSGTSTDTQYF.

V usage is TRBV19 and J usage is TRBJ1-4; D perhaps matches TRBD1 (5 bases). V gave up 9 bases and J gave up 0 bases, with 8 bases separating them. The CDR3 length is 13 residues. Germline V gives CDR1 LNHDA, CDR2 SQIVND (reference sequence). The CDR3 here is CASGTSTNEKLFF. The CDR3 DNA sequence: TGTGCCAGCGGGACTTCAACTAATGAAAAACTGTTTTTT.

The rearrangement joins TRBV28 to TRBJ2-2; 11 positions match TRBD1. This CDR3 is built from 16 residues. Per germline, CDR1 MDHEN and CDR2 SYDVKM. Unmatched junction bases numbered 12, after V lost 5 bases and J lost 10 bases. The CDR3 coding sequence is TGTGCCAGCAGTCAACCGGGACAGGGGGTAGTTGAGGAGCTGTTTTTT. This gives the protein CASSQPGQGVVEELFF.

The chain couples TRBV28 to TRBJ2-7, with TRBD1 identical over 7 bases. J lost 0 bases, V lost 6 bases, and 5 bases had no gene match. This CDR3 comprises 14 residues. Germline V gene lookup returns CDR1 MDHEN and CDR2 SYDVKM. The chain's CDR3 is CASSFGQVSYEQYF. The CDR3 DNA follows: TGTGCCAGCAGCTTTGGACAGGTCTCCTACGAGCAGTACTTC.

The chain employs TRBV11-2 and TRBJ2-7; 10 bases are shared with TRBD1. CDR1 is SGHAT, CDR2 FQNNGV, per germline. V was clipped by 3 bases and J by 4 bases; unmatched bases: 9. The CDR3 loop spans 16 amino acids. CDR3 sequence reads: CASSFFPGQGIYEQYF. DNA for the CDR3: TGTGCCAGCAGCTTCTTTCCGGGACAGGGGATTTACGAGCAGTACTTC. The full variable domain, its missing parts supplied by reference TRBV11-2 and TRBJ2-7, is EAGVAQSPRYKIIEKRQSVAFWCNPISGHATLYWYQQILGQGPKLLIQFQNNGVVDDSQLPKDRFSAERLKGVDSTLKIQPAKLEDSAVYLCASSFFPGQGIYEQYFGPGTRLTVT.

Remarks on this clone: Other DNA sequences in the same sample also yield this CDR3. The chain employs TRBV19 and TRBJ2-7; 8 nucleotides match TRBD1. The length of the CDR3 is 14 residues. Trimming cost V 4 bases and J 10 bases; bases outside gene matches: 12. Germline-derived CDR1 and CDR2 are LNHDA and SQIVND (reference sequence). The CDR3 here is CASSTQGALGEQYF. CDR3 nucleotide sequence: TGTGCCAGTAGTACCCAGGGGGCTCTGGGCGAACAGTACTTC.

In its sample, this clone was seen once. The chain couples TRBV7-9 to TRBJ1-2; TRBD1 aligns across 7 bases. Germline V gene lookup returns CDR1 SEHNR and CDR2 FQNEAQ (reference sequence). Trimming at V came to 5 bases and at J to 4 bases, leaving 4 bases not matched to a gene. The length of the CDR3 is 13 residues. CDR3 sequence: CASSRGQFYGYTF. CDR3 sequence (DNA): TGTGCCAGCAGCCGGGGACAGTTCTATGGCTACACCTTC.

The chain uses TRBV7-8 and TRBJ2-7, with D possibly TRBD1 on 6 matching bases. V lost 1 base and J 2 bases, leaving 12 bases between the germline ends. Germline V gene data show CDR1 as SGHVS and CDR2 as FQNEAQ. CDR3 size: 15 residues. In DNA form, the CDR3 reads TGTGCCAGCAGCTTAGATGGGGGCCATACCTACGAGCAGTACTTC. Translation gives CASSLDGGHTYEQYF.